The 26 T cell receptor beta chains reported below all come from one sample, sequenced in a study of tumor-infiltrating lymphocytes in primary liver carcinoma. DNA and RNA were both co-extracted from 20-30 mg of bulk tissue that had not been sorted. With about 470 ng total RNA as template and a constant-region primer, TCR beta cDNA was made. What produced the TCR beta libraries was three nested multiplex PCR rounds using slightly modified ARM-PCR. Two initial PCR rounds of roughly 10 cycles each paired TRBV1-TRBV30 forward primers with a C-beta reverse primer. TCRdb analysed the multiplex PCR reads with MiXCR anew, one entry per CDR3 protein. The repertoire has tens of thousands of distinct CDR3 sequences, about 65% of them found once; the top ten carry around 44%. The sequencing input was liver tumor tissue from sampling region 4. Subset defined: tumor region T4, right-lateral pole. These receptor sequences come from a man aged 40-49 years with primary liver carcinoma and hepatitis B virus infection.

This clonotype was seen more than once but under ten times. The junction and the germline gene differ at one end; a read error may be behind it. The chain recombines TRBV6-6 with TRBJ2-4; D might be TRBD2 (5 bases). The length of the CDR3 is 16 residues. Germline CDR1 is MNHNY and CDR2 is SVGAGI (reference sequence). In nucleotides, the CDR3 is TGTGCCAGCAGCTTGGGGATAGGAGGATCCAAAAACACTCAGTACTTC. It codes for CASSLGIGGSKNTQYF.

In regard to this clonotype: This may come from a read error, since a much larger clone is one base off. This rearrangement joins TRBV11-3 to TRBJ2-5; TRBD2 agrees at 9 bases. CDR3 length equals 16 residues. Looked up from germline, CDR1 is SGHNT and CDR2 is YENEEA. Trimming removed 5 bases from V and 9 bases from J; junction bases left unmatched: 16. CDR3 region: CASSTGTSRSGEAQYF. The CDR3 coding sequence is TGTGCCAGCAGCACAGGGACTAGCAGGAGCGGGGAGGCCCAGTACTTC.

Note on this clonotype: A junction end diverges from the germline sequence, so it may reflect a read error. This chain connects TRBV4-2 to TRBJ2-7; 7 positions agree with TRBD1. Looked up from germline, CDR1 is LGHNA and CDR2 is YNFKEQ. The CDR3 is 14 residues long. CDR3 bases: TGTGCCAGCAGACAAGGGGGCTTGCCGGGCGAGCAGTACTTC. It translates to CASRQGGLPGEQYF.

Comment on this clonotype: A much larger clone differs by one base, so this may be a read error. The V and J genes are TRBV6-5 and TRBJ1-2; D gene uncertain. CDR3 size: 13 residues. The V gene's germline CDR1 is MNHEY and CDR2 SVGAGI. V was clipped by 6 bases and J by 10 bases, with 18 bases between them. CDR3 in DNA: TGTGCCAGCAGCCCACCTGGGAGCCATGCCTACACCTTC. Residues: CASSPPGSHAYTF.

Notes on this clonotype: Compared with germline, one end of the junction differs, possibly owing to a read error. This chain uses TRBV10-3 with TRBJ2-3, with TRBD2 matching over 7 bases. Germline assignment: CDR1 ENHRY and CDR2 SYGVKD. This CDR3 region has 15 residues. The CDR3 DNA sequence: TGTGCCATCACCTCGGGACTATCGAACACAGATACGCGGTATTTT. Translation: CAITSGLSNTDTRYF.

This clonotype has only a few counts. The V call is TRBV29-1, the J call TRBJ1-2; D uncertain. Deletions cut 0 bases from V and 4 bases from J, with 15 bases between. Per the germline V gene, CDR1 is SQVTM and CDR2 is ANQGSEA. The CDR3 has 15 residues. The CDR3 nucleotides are TGCAGCGTTGAAGAATCCGCCAGCGCCTCCTATGGCTACACCTTC. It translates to CSVEESASASYGYTF.

CDR3 residues: CASSTGGTVKSPTWSEQFF. The CDR3 DNA reads TGTGCCAGCAGCACAGGTGGGACTGTCAAATCTCCTACCTGGAGTGAGCAGTTCTTC. The chain recombines TRBV11-1 with TRBJ2-1; tentatively, D is TRBD2 (6 bases). The CDR3 is 19 amino acids. The ends were cut back, 5 bases at V and 9 bases at J, with 32 bases in the middle. Germline CDR1 is SGHAT and CDR2 is FQDESV (reference sequence).

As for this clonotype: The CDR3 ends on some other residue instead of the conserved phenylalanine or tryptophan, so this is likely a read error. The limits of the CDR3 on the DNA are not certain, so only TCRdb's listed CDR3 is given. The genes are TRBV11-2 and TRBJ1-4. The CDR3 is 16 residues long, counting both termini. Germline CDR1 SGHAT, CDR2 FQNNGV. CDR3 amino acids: CASSKTPGGTYEQQFI.

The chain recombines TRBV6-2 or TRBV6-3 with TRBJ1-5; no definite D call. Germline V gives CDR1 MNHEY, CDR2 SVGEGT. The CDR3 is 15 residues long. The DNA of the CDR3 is TGTGTCACCAGTTTGGGCAGTTATAGCAATCAGCCCCAGCATTTT. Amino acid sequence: CVTSLGSYSNQPQHF.

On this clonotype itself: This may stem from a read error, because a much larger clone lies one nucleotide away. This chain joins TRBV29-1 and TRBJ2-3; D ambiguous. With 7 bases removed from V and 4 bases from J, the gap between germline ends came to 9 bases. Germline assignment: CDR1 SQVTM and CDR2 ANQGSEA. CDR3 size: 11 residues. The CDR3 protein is CSARHADTQYF. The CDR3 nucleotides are TGCAGCGCCAGGCATGCAGATACGCAGTATTTT.

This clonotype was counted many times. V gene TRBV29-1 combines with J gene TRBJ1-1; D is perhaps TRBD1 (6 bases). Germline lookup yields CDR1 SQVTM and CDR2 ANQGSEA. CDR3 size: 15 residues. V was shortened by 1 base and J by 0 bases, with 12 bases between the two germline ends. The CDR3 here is CSVEGGDTVNTEAFF. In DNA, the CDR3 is TGCAGCGTTGAAGGAGGGGACACAGTGAACACTGAAGCTTTCTTT.

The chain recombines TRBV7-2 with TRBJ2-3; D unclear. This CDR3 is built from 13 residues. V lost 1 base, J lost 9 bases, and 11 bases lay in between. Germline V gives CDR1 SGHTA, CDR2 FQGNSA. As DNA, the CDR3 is TGTGCCAGCAGCTTAGGCAGTCTAGTCACGCAGTATTTT. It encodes CASSLGSLVTQYF.

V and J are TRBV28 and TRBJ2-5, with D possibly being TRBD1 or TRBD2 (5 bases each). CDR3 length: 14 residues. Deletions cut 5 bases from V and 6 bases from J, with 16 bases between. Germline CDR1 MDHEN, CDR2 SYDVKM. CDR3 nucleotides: TGTGCCAGCAGTGGGGACCACCTCATGCAGACCCAGTACTTC. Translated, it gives CASSGDHLMQTQYF.

This chain's CDR3 is CSVGQATFSTEAFF. The DNA of the CDR3 is TGCAGCGTTGGGCAGGCGACGTTTAGTACCGAAGCTTTCTTT. The chain uses TRBV29-1 and TRBJ1-1, with D uncertain. The CDR3 consists of 14 residues. Germline CDR1 SQVTM, CDR2 ANQGSEA. The ends were cut back, 4 bases at V and 8 bases at J, with 20 bases in the middle.

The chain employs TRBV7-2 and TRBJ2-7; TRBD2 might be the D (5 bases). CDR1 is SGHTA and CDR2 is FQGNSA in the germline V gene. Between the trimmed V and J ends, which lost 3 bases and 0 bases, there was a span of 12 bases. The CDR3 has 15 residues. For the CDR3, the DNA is TGTGCCAGCAGCTTCTTTTCGGGGAGCTCCTACGAGCAGTACTTC. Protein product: CASSFFSGSSYEQYF.

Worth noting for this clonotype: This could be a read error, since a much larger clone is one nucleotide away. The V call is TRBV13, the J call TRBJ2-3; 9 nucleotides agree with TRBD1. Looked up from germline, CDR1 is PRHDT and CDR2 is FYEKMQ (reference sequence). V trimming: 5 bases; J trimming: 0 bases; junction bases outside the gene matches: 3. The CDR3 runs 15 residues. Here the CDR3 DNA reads TGTGCCAGCAGCCTTGGGACAGGGAGCACAGATACGCAGTATTTT. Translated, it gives CASSLGTGSTDTQYF.

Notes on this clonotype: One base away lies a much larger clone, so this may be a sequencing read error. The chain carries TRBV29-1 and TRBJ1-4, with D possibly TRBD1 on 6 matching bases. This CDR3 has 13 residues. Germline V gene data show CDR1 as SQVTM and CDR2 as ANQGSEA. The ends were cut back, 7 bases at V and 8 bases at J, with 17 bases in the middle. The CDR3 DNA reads TGCAGCGCCAGCGTTCAGGGGAGAGAAAAACTGTTTTTT. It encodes CSASVQGREKLFF.

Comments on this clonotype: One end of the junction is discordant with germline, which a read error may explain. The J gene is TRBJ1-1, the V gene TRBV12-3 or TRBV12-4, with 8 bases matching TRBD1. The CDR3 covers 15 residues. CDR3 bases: TGTGCCAACAGTTTAGGACAGGGAGGATGGACTGAAGCTTTCTTT. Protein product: CANSLGQGGWTEAFF.

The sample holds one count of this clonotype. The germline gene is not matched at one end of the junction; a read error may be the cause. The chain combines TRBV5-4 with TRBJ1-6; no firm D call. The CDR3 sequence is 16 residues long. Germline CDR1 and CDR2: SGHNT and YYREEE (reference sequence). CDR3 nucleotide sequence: TGTGCCAGCAGCGCGCACCCCGGGCCACAGAATTCACCCCTCAACTTT. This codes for CASSAHPGPQNSPLNF. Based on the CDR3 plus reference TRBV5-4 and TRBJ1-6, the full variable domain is ETGVTQSPTHLIKTRGQQVTLRCSSQSGHNTVSWYQQALGQGPQFIFQYYREEENGRGNFPPRFSGLQFPNYSSELNVNALELDDSALYLCASSAHPGPQNSPLNFGNGTRLTVT.

The DNA of the CDR3 is TGTGCCAGCAGCCAAGATCGAGGGGATCACGAGCAGTACTTC. Translating gives CASSQDRGDHEQYF. This chain links TRBV4-2 with TRBJ2-7; D possibly uses TRBD1 or TRBD2 (5 bases each). The CDR3 is 14 residues long. Germline-derived CDR1 and CDR2 are LGHNA and YNFKEQ. Trimming took off 0 bases at V and 5 bases at J, with 11 bases between the two ends.

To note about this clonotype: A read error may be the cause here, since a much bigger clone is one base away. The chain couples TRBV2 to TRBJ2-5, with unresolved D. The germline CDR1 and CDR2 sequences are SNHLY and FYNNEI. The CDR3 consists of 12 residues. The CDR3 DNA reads TGTGTCAGCACGGGCTGGGGAGAGACCCAGTACTTC. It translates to CVSTGWGETQYF.

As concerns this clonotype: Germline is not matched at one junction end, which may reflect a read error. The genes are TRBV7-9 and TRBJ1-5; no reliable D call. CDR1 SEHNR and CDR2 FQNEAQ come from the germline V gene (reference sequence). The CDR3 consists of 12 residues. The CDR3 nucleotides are TGTGCCGGCAGTGCACATTTTGAGCCCCAGCATTTT. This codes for CAGSAHFEPQHF.

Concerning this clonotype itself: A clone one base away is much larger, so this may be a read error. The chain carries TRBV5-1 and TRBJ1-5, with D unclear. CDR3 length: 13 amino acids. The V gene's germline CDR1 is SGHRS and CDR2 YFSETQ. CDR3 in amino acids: CTSSSEPEQPQHF. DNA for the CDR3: TGCACCAGCAGCTCAGAACCGGAACAGCCCCAGCATTTT. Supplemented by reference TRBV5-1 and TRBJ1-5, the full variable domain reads KAGVTQTPRYLIKTRGQQVTLSCSPISGHRSVSWYQQTPGQGLQFLFEYFSETQRNKGNFPGRFSGRQFSNSRSEMNVSTLELGDSALYLCTSSSEPEQPQHFGDGTRLSIL.

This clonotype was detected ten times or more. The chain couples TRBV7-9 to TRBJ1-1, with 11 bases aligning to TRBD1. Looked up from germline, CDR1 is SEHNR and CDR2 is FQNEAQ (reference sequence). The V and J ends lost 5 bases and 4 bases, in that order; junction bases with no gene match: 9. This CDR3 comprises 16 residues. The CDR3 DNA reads TGTGCCAGCAGCCCCCGGGGGACAGGGGGAATCACTGAAGCTTTCTTT. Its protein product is CASSPRGTGGITEAFF.

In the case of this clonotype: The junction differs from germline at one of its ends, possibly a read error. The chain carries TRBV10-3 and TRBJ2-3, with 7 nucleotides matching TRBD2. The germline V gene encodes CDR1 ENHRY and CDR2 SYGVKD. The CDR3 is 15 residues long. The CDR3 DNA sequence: TGTGCTATCAGACGGGACTACAAACCCACAGATACGCGGTATTTT. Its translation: CAIRRDYKPTDTRYF.

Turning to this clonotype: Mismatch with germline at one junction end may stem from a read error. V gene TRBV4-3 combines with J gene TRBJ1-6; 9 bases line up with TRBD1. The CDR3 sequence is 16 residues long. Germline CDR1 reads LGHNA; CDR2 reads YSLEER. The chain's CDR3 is CANSSSDRGRNSPLHF. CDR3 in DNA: TGCGCCAACAGCTCCTCGGACAGGGGAAGGAATTCACCCCTCCACTTT.